This entry describes one TCR beta chain. Ten or more counts support this clone. It lacks a known antigen. With the read ending 3 residues before the CDR3 end, the germline J gene is used to fill in that end. CDR3 length: 14 amino acids, cysteine to phenylalanine. Shown are 33 bases from within the CDR3, in frame from base 1. Germline trimming: 5 bases from V, 1 base from J; junction bases outside gene matches: 3. Based on the germline V gene, the CDR1 and CDR2 sequences are SGHRS and YFSETQ. This sample was taken from a study of T cell clonality in common variable immunodeficiency (dated by TCRdb to the mid-2010s). Results and caveats for the whole study, not just this receptor: Healthy controls shared more TCRbeta clones with each other than CVID subjects shared among themselves (p < 0.0001). Compared with healthy controls, CVID subjects showed increased TCRbeta clonality (t-test p = 0.018), a feature most characteristic of about a third of subjects. Although equal DNA input was used, an average of roughly 85,000 unique sequences per sample was obtained for controls, compared with around 30,000 for CVID samples. Patient heterogeneity within the CVID cohort put limits on correlating repertoire features with clinical complications. CVID TCRbeta sequences reportedly showed fewer deletions and N-nucleotide insertions and lacked highly modified clones with 13 or more V deletions. According to the authors, figuring out what caused the increased clonality in CVID would require sequencing the repertoires of T cell subpopulations.

For sequencing, equivalent amounts of genomic DNA were input from CVID and control samples. For every sample, a 60 bp segment covering the rearranged TCRbeta CDR3 region was amplified and then sequenced. TCRbeta amplification used the immunoSEQ assay, a bias-corrected multiplex PCR with high-throughput sequencing. For the original study's pipeline: Every unique nucleotide sequence counted as a clone and was annotated with V, D and J genes, copy number and frequency. Sequences were labeled productive if in frame, and non-productive if out of frame or containing stop codons. As previously described, clonality was calculated on the basis of Shannon's entropy. The predicted amino acid sequences of productive clones were used to derive the mean CDR3 Kyte-Doolittle hydropathy. Scaled V gene usage was hierarchically clustered using Manhattan distance and complete linkage with the R hclust function. To assess clone sharing by CDR3 amino acid sequence, 12 repertoires per group were resampled over 100 rounds. The repertoires were searched for around 70 published EBV-specific and approximately 250 published CMV-specific TCRbeta sequences. Two CVID samples that yielded fewer than 10,000 sequences were excluded from the analysis, so roughly 40 CVID repertoires were retained. TCRdb obtained this table from immuneACCESS and retained in-frame rearrangements with V and J assigned. These tables miss some clones; where compared with another copy, unresolved V genes account for less than half of the shortfall, and the remainder is unexplained. From that table come the V and J calls and clone size; the DNA was used to work out D and trimming. The table records 30,000 or so clones for this sample, and not one of them appears only once. The top ten clonotypes cover 3.5% to 4% of the sample.

Most CVID patients and most healthy controls were of Caucasian heritage. From each donor, roughly 4.5 to 8 ml of heparinized peripheral whole blood was collected. Genomic DNA from adults with common variable immune deficiency (CVID) and from healthy adult controls was used for sequencing of TCRbeta CDR3 repertoires. The control group was made up of some 22 healthy adult volunteers (about ten male and roughly twelve female) whose ages ranged from roughly 23 to 70 years, with a mean age of approximately 34. Diluted blood was density-centrifuged over Hypaque 1077 or Ficoll-Paque to isolate peripheral blood mononuclear cells. Unsorted mononuclear cells served as the source of genomic DNA, which was extracted either by Qiagen column purification or by a centrifugation-based method.

The sequencing sample was made of peripheral blood mononuclear cells. The chain is made from TRBV5-1 and TRBJ2-1; TRBD1 fits 7 bases in the junction. This clonotype was sampled from a person aged 18-70 years in good health. CDR3 DNA (partial): TGCGCCAGCAGTCAGGACAGGTCCTACAATGAG. Its protein is CASSQDRSYNE. The CDR3 as a whole reads CASSQDRSYNEQFF.